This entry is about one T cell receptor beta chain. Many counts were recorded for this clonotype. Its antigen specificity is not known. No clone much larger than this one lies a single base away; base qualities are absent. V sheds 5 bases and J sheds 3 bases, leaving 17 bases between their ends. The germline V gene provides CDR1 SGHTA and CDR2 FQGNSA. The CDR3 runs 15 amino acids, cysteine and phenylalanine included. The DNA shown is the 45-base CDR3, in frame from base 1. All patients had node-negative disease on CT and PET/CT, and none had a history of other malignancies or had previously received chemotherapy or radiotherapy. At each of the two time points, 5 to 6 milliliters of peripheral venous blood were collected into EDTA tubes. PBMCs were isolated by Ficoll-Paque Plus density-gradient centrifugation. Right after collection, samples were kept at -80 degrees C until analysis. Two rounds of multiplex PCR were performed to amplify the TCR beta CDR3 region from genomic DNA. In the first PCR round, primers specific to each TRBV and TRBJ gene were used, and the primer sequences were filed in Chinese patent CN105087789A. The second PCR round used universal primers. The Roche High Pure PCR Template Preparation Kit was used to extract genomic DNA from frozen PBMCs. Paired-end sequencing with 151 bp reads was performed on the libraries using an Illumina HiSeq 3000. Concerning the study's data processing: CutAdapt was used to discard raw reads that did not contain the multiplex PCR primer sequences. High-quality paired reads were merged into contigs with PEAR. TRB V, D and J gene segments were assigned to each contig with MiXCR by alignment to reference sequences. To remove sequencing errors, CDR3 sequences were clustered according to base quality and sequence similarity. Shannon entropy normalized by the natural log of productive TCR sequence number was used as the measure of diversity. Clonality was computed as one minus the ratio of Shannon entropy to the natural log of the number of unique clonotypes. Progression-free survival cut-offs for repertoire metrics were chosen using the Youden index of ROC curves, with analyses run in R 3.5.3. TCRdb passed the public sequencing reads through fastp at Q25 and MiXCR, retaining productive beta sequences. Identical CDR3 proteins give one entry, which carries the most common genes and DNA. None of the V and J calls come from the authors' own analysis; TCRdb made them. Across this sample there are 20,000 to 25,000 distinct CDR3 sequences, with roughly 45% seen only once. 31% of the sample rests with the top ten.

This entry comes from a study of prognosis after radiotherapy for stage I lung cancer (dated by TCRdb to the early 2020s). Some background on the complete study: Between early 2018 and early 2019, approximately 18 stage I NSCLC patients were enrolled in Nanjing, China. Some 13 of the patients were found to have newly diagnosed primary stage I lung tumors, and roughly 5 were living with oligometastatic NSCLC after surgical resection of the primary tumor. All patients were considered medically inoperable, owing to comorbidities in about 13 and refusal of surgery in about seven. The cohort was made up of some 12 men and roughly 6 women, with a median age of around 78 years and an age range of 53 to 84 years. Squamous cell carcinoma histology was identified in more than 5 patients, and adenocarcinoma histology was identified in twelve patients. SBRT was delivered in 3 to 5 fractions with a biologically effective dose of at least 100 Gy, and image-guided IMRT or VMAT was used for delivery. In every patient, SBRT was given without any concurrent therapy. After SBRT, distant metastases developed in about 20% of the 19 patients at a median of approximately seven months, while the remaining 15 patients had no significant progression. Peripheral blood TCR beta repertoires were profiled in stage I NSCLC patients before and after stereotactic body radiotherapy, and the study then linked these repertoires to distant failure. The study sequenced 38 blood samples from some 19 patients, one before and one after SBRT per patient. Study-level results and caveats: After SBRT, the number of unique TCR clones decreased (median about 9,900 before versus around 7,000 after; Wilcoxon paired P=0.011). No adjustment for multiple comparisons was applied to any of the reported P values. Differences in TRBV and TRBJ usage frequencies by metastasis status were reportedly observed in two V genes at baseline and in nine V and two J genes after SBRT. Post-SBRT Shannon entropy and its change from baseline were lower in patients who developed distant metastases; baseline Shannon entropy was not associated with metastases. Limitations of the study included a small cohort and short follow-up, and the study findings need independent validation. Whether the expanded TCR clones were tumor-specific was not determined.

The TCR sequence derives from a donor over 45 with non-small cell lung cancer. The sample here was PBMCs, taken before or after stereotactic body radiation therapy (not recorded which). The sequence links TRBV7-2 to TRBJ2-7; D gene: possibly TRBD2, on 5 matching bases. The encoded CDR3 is CASSPVGVAFYEQYF. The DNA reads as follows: TGTGCCAGCAGCCCCGTCGGGGTGGCCTTCTACGAGCAGTACTTC. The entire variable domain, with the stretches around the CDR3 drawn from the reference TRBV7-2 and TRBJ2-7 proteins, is GAGVSQSPSNKVTEKGKDVELRCDPISGHTALYWYRQSLGQGLEFLIYFQGNSAPDKSGLPSDRFSAERTGGSVSTLTIQRTQQEDSAVYLCASSPVGVAFYEQYFGPGTRLTVT.